The rows below give T cell receptor beta chains drawn from one sample of a study of OX40 agonist ivuxolimab in advanced cancers. Here immunoSEQ multiplex PCR was the method, and the copy in TCRdb shows in-frame clones only, minus some. Of 95,000 to 150,000 clones in the sample, over 75% were seen once. This specimen consisted of CD4+ or CD8+ T cells sorted from blood, obtained in a trial of the OX40 agonist ivuxolimab. The receptor set was obtained from an adult with an advanced solid tumor such as melanoma, head and neck, liver or kidney cancer. Both conserved end residues are part of each CDR3. The order of the fields is D gene, J gene, clone size, V gene, CDR3 DNA, CDR3 protein. The D gene is left open where the match is weak. Part of the rows lack a size; the others show once, few, many or a class for expanded clones.

TRBD1,TRBJ1-1,.,TRBV9,TGTGCCAGCAGCGTAGGCCCAGGGGGCGGGAACACTGAAGCTTTCTTT,CASSVGPGGGNTEAFF
TRBD1,TRBJ1-4,.,TRBV7-9,TGTGCCAGCAGCCCGGGACAGACTAATGAAAAACTGTTTTTT,CASSPGQTNEKLFF
TRBD1,TRBJ1-5,.,TRBV4-3,TGCGCCAGCAGCCAAGGACAGGGGGCGTTCCAGCCCCAGCATTTT,CASSQGQGAFQPQHF
.,TRBJ1-1,once,TRBV15,TGTGCCACCAGCAGAGACGCGGGCATGAACACTGAAGCTTTCTTT,CATSRDAGMNTEAFF
.,TRBJ2-1,.,TRBV5-6,TGTGCCAGCAGCTTGGTGTTCGACAGGACCTCCTACAATGAGCAGTTCTTC,CASSLVFDRTSYNEQFF
.,TRBJ2-1,.,TRBV6-5,TGTGCCAGCAGTTACCCCCATGAGCAGTTCTTC,CASSYPHEQFF
.,TRBJ1-1,.,TRBV7-2,TGTGCCAGCAGCAGACAGGTGGGGACTGAAGCTTTCTTT,CASSRQVGTEAFF
TRBD2,TRBJ2-3,.,TRBV7-6,TGTGCCAGCAGCTTGCGGGGGGGGAGCACAGATACGCAGTATTTT,CASSLRGGSTDTQYF
.,TRBJ2-7,.,TRBV5-1,TGCGCCAGCAGCATAGGGGTTTCCTACGAGCAGTACTTC,CASSIGVSYEQYF
TRBD1,TRBJ2-1,.,TRBV19,TGTGCCACATCCTCTGGGACAGGGGGCTACAATGAGCAGTTCTTC,CATSSGTGGYNEQFF
TRBD2,TRBJ2-3,.,TRBV7-3,TGTGCCAGCAGCCCCCGTGCGGGGGGCCAGGGTTTCTCAGATACGCAGTATTTT,CASSPRAGGQGFSDTQYF
TRBD1,TRBJ1-4,.,TRBV5-6,TGTGCCAGCAGCCGTATTGACAGGGGGCGAGATGAAAAACTGTTTTTT,CASSRIDRGRDEKLFF
.,TRBJ2-7,.,TRBV6-6,TGTGCCAGCAGTCCGAGCGGGACAGCCTACGAGCAGTACTTC,CASSPSGTAYEQYF
TRBD2,TRBJ2-5,once,TRBV4-1,TGCGCCAGCAGCCACGGGGGGGTGGACCCTCAAGAGACCCAGTACTTC,CASSHGGVDPQETQYF
TRBD2,TRBJ2-1,.,TRBV2,TGTGCCAGCAGGCTGACTAGCGGGGGGGCGGATGAGCAGTTCTTC,CASRLTSGGADEQFF
.,TRBJ2-6,.,TRBV2,TGTGCCAGCAGTAGCAGGTCTGGGGCCAACGTCCTGACTTTC,CASSSRSGANVLTF
.,TRBJ2-3,.,TRBV7-9,TGTGCCAGCAGCTATGGGCTGGGTACAGATACGCAGTATTTT,CASSYGLGTDTQYF
.,TRBJ1-6,.,TRBV6-1,TGTGCCAGCAGTGAAACTCTTACGGCCCTCCACTTT,CASSETLTALHF
.,TRBJ1-6,.,TRBV30,TGTGCCTGGAGCCCTATCGGGACATCCGGAGGTAGGGGTTCACCCCTCCACTTT,CAWSPIGTSGGRGSPLHF
.,TRBJ2-1,.,TRBV7-2,TGTGCCAGCAGCCCCCCAGGCTCGATAAAGTTCTTC,CASSPPGSIKFF
TRBD1,TRBJ1-1,.,TRBV6-5,TGTGCCAGCAGTTTCGGGACAGGGTTCGAAGCTTTCTTT,CASSFGTGFEAFF
.,TRBJ2-7,.,TRBV15,TGTGCCACCGCCCTCGACAGAATCTCTCGGTCCGGGCAGTACTTC,CATALDRISRSGQYF
.,TRBJ1-2,.,TRBV28,TGTGCCAGCAGTTTACCAGGAGGGAGAGGCTACACCTTC,CASSLPGGRGYTF
.,TRBJ1-4,.,TRBV29-1,TGCAGCGCGTTGGCGGGGTCGGGGCTCCTAACTAATGAAAAACTGTTTTTT,CSALAGSGLLTNEKLFF
.,TRBJ1-3,.,TRBV14,TGTGCCAGCAGCCGCCAGGGGACCTCTGGAAACACCATATATTTT,CASSRQGTSGNTIYF
TRBD1,TRBJ2-7,few,TRBV9,TGTGCCAGCAGCGTATCCGGGACAGGTCCGTACGAGCAGTACTTC,CASSVSGTGPYEQYF
.,TRBJ2-3,once,TRBV7-6,TGTGCCAGCAGCCCCCAGGGGTGGAAGAAAGATACGCAGTATTTT,CASSPQGWKKDTQYF
.,TRBJ2-5,.,TRBV5-4,TGTGCCAGCAGCAATCAGGGGACGGAGACCCAGTACTTC,CASSNQGTETQYF
.,TRBJ2-2,.,TRBV5-4,TGTGCCAGCAGCTTAGCCGGGACGCAGAACACCGGGGAGCTGTTTTTT,CASSLAGTQNTGELFF
.,TRBJ2-7,.,TRBV28,TGTGCCAGCAGTTCCCCCTACGAGCAGTACTTC,CASSSPYEQYF
TRBD1,TRBJ2-6,.,TRBV2,TGTGCCGACCTACCGGGACAGGCGAACTCTGGGGCCAACGTCCTGACTTTC,CADLPGQANSGANVLTF
TRBD1,TRBJ2-3,.,TRBV7-2,TGTGCCAGCAGCCCTCGACAGGGCCCAGATACGCAGTATTTT,CASSPRQGPDTQYF
.,TRBJ1-2,.,TRBV5-1,TGCGCCAGCAGCCCAGAGGACCCATATGGCTACACCTTC,CASSPEDPYGYTF
.,TRBJ2-2,.,TRBV29-1,TGCAGCGTTGCGGGCGTCTCTCTGGGGACCGGGGAGCTGTTTTTT,CSVAGVSLGTGELFF
.,TRBJ1-6,.,TRBV9,TGTGCCAGCAGCGTAGACGTAGACCTTAATTCACCCCTCCACTTT,CASSVDVDLNSPLHF
.,TRBJ2-3,.,TRBV15,TGTGCCACCAGCAGAGTAGGTGGGGGTTCAGATACGCAGTATTTT,CATSRVGGGSDTQYF
.,TRBJ2-3,.,TRBV18,TGTGCCAGCTCACCCCGCGAGGATACGCAGTATTTT,CASSPREDTQYF
TRBD1,TRBJ1-1,once,TRBV28,TGTGCCAGCAATCTACGACAGGGGAAAGCTTTCTTT,CASNLRQGKAFF
.,TRBJ1-1,few,TRBV7-9,TGTGCCAGCAGCGGCCAACCGGAAGCTTTCTTT,CASSGQPEAFF
.,TRBJ2-3,once,TRBV7-9,TGTGCCAGCAGCTTCTCAGATACGCAGTATTTT,CASSFSDTQYF
.,TRBJ2-7,few,TRBV5-1,TGCGCCAGCAGCTTGTCCGGCAGGGAGGACGAGCAGTACTTC,CASSLSGREDEQYF
.,TRBJ2-7,.,TRBV18,TGTGCCAGCTCACCGCCGGGACTGCCCTACGAGCAGTACTTC,CASSPPGLPYEQYF
.,TRBJ1-5,.,TRBV7-9,TGTGCCAGCAGCACCGGGACGAGCAGTCAGCCCCAGCATTTT,CASSTGTSSQPQHF
TRBD1,TRBJ1-1,.,TRBV5-6,TGTGCCAGCAGCCTTGTCAGGGGGGAAACTTTCTTT,CASSLVRGETFF
.,TRBJ1-5,.,TRBV2,TGTGCCAGCAGTGAAGCGTTGGGCGGCCTCAATCAGCCCCAGCATTTT,CASSEALGGLNQPQHF
.,TRBJ2-1,.,TRBV27,TGTGCCAGCAGTCGGGACACAGCTACATATGAGCAGTTCTTC,CASSRDTATYEQFF
.,TRBJ2-1,.,TRBV5-1,TGCGCCAGCAGCTTTCCCGATTCGGGTGAGCAGTTCTTC,CASSFPDSGEQFF
.,TRBJ2-4,.,TRBV5-1,TGCGCCAGCAGCCAGATCCAGGGAGGGGGAAACATTCAGTACTTC,CASSQIQGGGNIQYF
.,TRBJ2-3,.,TRBV7-8,TGTGCCAGCAGCTTAGGAGAAAATACGCAGTATTTT,CASSLGENTQYF
TRBD1,TRBJ2-7,.,TRBV7-7,TGTGCTAGCGCCCGGGACAGCTCCTACGAGCAGTACTTC,CASARDSSYEQYF
.,TRBJ1-1,.,TRBV30,TGTGCCTGGGGGAAAGAGGGGGTCCTGAACACTGAAGCTTTCTTT,CAWGKEGVLNTEAFF
.,TRBJ1-2,.,TRBV28,TGTGCCGCGTCTCAGAATGGCTACACCTTC,CAASQNGYTF
TRBD1,TRBJ1-5,few,TRBV18,TGTGCCAGCTCACGATCCCGGGACAGCGATCAGCCCCAGCATTTT,CASSRSRDSDQPQHF
.,TRBJ1-4,.,TRBV9,TGTGCCAGCAGCCCTATCTTCGCAACTAATGAAAAACTGTTTTTT,CASSPIFATNEKLFF
.,TRBJ2-7,.,TRBV4-3,TGCGCCAGCAGCCAACTACAGGGAAGCGAGCAGTACTTC,CASSQLQGSEQYF
TRBD1,TRBJ1-5,once,TRBV6-1,TGTGCCAGCAGTGAAATGGGACAGGGGGCGGTTCAGCCCCAGCATTTT,CASSEMGQGAVQPQHF